This passage covers 20 T cell receptor beta chains from one sample sequenced in a study of blood T cell repertoires in COVID-19. TCRdb's copy holds only in-frame clones and misses some; the assay was immunoSEQ multiplex PCR. The top ten hold 2% to 2.5% of the sample, which has approximately 210,000 clones, roughly 89% seen once. Sample: peripheral blood. The receptor source for this set is a man aged 30-40 years who had recovered from COVID-19.

The sample holds one count of this clone. The rearrangement joins TRBV12-3 or TRBV12-4 to TRBJ1-2; 7 nucleotides match TRBD1. Unmatched junction bases numbered 5, after V lost 6 bases and J lost 4 bases. This CDR3 comprises 13 residues. CDR3 loop: CASSPTGTYGYTF. The CDR3 DNA reads TGTGCCAGCAGCCCGACAGGGACCTATGGCTACACCTTC.

This rearrangement joins TRBV5-4 to TRBJ1-1, with TRBD1 matching over 8 bases. CDR1 SGHNT and CDR2 YYREEE come from the germline V gene (reference sequence). Germline trimming cut 3 bases from V and 5 bases from J; bases unmatched to any gene: 6. This CDR3 has 14 residues. CDR3 region: CASSSQGAWTEAFF. CDR3 DNA: TGTGCCAGCAGCTCTCAGGGGGCGTGGACTGAAGCTTTCTTT.

This sequence joins TRBV18 and TRBJ2-7; D remains unclear. Deletions cut 0 bases from V and 7 bases from J, with 13 bases between. Germline CDR1 reads KGHSH; CDR2 reads LQKENI. The CDR3 covers 14 residues. The CDR3 is CASSPPALASEQYF. CDR3 DNA sequence: TGTGCCAGCTCACCACCAGCGTTGGCAAGTGAGCAGTACTTC.

This clone was detected once. The chain couples TRBV5-1 to TRBJ2-5; 9 bases match TRBD2. V was clipped by 0 bases and J by 5 bases; unmatched bases: 2. The CDR3 has 14 residues. Germline values: CDR1 SGHRS, CDR2 YFSETQ. CDR3 DNA: TGCGCCAGCAGCTTGGGTCTAGCGGGGGAGACCCAGTACTTC. It is translated as CASSLGLAGETQYF. The whole variable domain, filled in from reference TRBV5-1 and TRBJ2-5, reads KAGVTQTPRYLIKTRGQQVTLSCSPISGHRSVSWYQQTPGQGLQFLFEYFSETQRNKGNFPGRFSGRQFSNSRSEMNVSTLELGDSALYLCASSLGLAGETQYFGPGTRLLVL.

The DNA of the CDR3 is TGCGCCAGCAGCTTCGGGGGGGGCGAGACCCAGTACTTC. This gives the protein CASSFGGGETQYF. This chain joins TRBV5-1 and TRBJ2-5; 8 bases line up with TRBD2. Germline trimming cut 2 bases from V and 5 bases from J; bases unmatched to any gene: 2. The length of the CDR3 is 13 residues. The germline CDR1 and CDR2 sequences are SGHRS and YFSETQ.

The chain uses TRBV5-8 and TRBJ1-4, with D possibly being TRBD1 (5 bases). V was clipped by 2 bases and J by 4 bases, with 12 bases between them. The length of the CDR3 is 15 residues. The germline CDR1 and CDR2 sequences are SGHTS and YDEGEE. DNA for the CDR3: TGTGCCAGCAGCTTAGGGCAAGGGGATAATGAAAAACTGTTTTTT. Its protein product is CASSLGQGDNEKLFF.

This chain joins TRBV5-1 and TRBJ2-6; the D gene is possibly TRBD1 (5 bases). V was cut by 4 bases and J by 0 bases, with 23 bases left in between. Per the germline V gene, CDR1 is SGHRS and CDR2 is YFSETQ. CDR3 length: 20 amino acids. This CDR3 reads CASSLRPETDILSGANVLTF. The CDR3, as DNA: TGCGCCAGCAGCCTTCGTCCCGAGACAGATATACTCTCTGGGGCCAACGTCCTGACTTTC. Full variable domain (outside the CDR3, taken from reference TRBV5-1 and TRBJ2-6): KAGVTQTPRYLIKTRGQQVTLSCSPISGHRSVSWYQQTPGQGLQFLFEYFSETQRNKGNFPGRFSGRQFSNSRSEMNVSTLELGDSALYLCASSLRPETDILSGANVLTFGAGSRLTVL.

The genes are TRBV7-6 and TRBJ1-1, with D perhaps TRBD1 (6 bases). CDR1 is SGHVS, CDR2 FNYEAQ, per germline. The CDR3 length is 17 residues. Between the trimmed V and J ends, which lost 2 bases and 5 bases, there was a span of 21 bases. This CDR3 reads CASSLWPWTVQGTEAFF. The CDR3 nucleotides are TGTGCCAGCAGCTTATGGCCCTGGACAGTCCAAGGTACTGAAGCTTTCTTT.

This chain links TRBV7-9 with TRBJ2-2; TRBD1 agrees at 8 bases. CDR3 size: 16 residues. The ends lost 4 bases at V and 4 bases at J; junction bases unmatched: 8. Germline CDR1 and CDR2: SEHNR and FQNEAQ (reference sequence). CDR3 region: CASSSSDRAATGELFF. CDR3 sequence (DNA): TGTGCCAGCAGCTCTTCGGACAGGGCGGCCACCGGGGAGCTGTTTTTT.

J is TRBJ2-5 and V is TRBV6-5; D is undetermined. The CDR3 contains 14 residues. Deletions cut 4 bases from V and 5 bases from J, with 14 bases between. The germline V gene encodes CDR1 MNHEY and CDR2 SVGAGI. CDR3 in amino acids: CASSFSPGRETQYF. CDR3 DNA: TGTGCCAGCAGTTTTTCCCCGGGTCGCGAGACCCAGTACTTC.

The chain links TRBV4-1 to TRBJ1-4, with D maybe TRBD1 (5 bases). This CDR3 has 16 residues. V gave up 3 bases and J gave up 8 bases, with 19 bases separating them. Germline loops: CDR1 MGHRA, CDR2 YSYEKL. The DNA for the CDR3 is TGCGCCAGCAGCCAGATGCGGGACGGGGCTGGAGAAAAACTGTTTTTT. This sequence encodes CASSQMRDGAGEKLFF.

The CDR3 region is CASSFRGMGTGELFF. DNA of the CDR3: TGTGCCAGCAGCTTTAGGGGTATGGGCACCGGGGAGCTGTTTTTT. The chain has TRBV11-2 and TRBJ2-2, with a possible D match to TRBD1 (5 bases). V was clipped by 3 bases and J by 4 bases, with 12 bases between them. The CDR3 has 15 residues. Germline CDR1 reads SGHAT; CDR2 reads FQNNGV.

The V and J genes are TRBV7-9 and TRBJ2-5; D is perhaps TRBD1 (5 bases). CDR1 is SEHNR and CDR2 is FQNEAQ in the germline V gene (reference sequence). The V and J ends lost 0 bases and 2 bases respectively, with 13 bases between them. The CDR3 has 16 residues. CDR3 in amino acids: CASSLAPPTDQETQYF. CDR3 nucleotides: TGTGCCAGCAGCTTAGCCCCCCCGACAGATCAAGAGACCCAGTACTTC.

This clone was seen more than once but under ten times. J is TRBJ2-7 and V is TRBV11-2; D not resolved. This CDR3 comprises 13 residues. Per the germline V gene, CDR1 is SGHAT and CDR2 is FQNNGV. Trimming took 5 bases from V and 3 from J, leaving 11 bases between them. The CDR3 sequence is CASSPRTSYEQYF. CDR3 DNA: TGTGCCAGCAGCCCCCGTACGAGCTACGAGCAGTACTTC.

This clone was recorded at least ten times. Other DNA sequences in this specimen translate into the identical CDR3. The chain couples TRBV12-3 or TRBV12-4 to TRBJ1-1; no definite D call. Trimming pared 5 bases from V and 0 bases from J, leaving 7 bases between. This CDR3 comprises 13 residues. CDR3: CASSPQVNTEAFF. Here the CDR3 DNA reads TGTGCCAGCAGTCCCCAGGTGAACACTGAAGCTTTCTTT.

The chain's CDR3 is CASSEGQGPETEHF. As DNA, the CDR3 is TGTGCCAGCAGTGAAGGACAGGGGCCAGAAACAGAGCACTTT. The chain has TRBV6-1 and TRBJ1-6; 8 bases fit TRBD1. V shed 1 base, J shed 19 bases, and the junction held 12 bases outside the gene matches. The CDR3 extends over 14 amino acids. Germline V gene sequence: CDR1 MNHNS, CDR2 SASEGT.

This clone has just one count. The rearrangement links TRBV2 to TRBJ2-1; 8 bases match TRBD2. Germline values: CDR1 SNHLY, CDR2 FYNNEI. Trimming cost V 6 bases and J 10 bases; bases outside gene matches: 8. The CDR3 spans 13 residues. The CDR3 DNA is TGTGCCAGCAGAGAGGGGCGGGGGGACGAGCAGTTCTTC. As protein: CASREGRGDEQFF.

The V call is TRBV5-1, the J call TRBJ1-1; possibly TRBD1 for D (6 bases). The V end lost 3 bases, the J end lost 8 bases, and 17 bases lay between the germline ends. The CDR3 consists of 14 residues. The germline V gene has CDR1 SGHRS and CDR2 YFSETQ. The CDR3 DNA reads TGCGCCAGCAGCTCGGGGCTTGGGGGCAGGGAAGCTTTCTTT. This codes for CASSSGLGGREAFF.

The J gene is TRBJ2-5, the V gene TRBV5-5, with D possibly being TRBD1 (6 bases). CDR3 length: 14 residues. Germline loops: CDR1 SGHKS, CDR2 YYEKEE (reference sequence). The V end was cut by 0 bases, the J end by 3 bases, with 9 bases between. CDR3: CASSLGTGKETQYF. CDR3 sequence (DNA): TGTGCCAGCAGCTTGGGAACAGGGAAAGAGACCCAGTACTTC.

The CDR3 nucleotides read TGTGCCAGCAGCCCGACGAACAGGCTTGCTACGCAGTATTTT. This sequence encodes CASSPTNRLATQYF. This chain connects TRBV5-6 to TRBJ2-3, with a tentative D call TRBD1 (5 bases). There are 14 residues in the CDR3. The V gene lost 4 bases and the J gene lost 8 bases, with 17 bases spanning the gap. CDR1 is SGHDT and CDR2 is YYEEEE in the germline V gene.